One T cell receptor (beta chain) is described in this entry. 60 Vbeta and 13 Jbeta primers were used in PCR. TCRdb's table, derived via immunoSEQ multiplex PCR, lists solely in-frame clones and lacks some. In the table there are some 180,000 clones, approximately 80% of which are singletons. The sample belongs to a study of cytomegalovirus exposure and HLA in healthy donors. V shed 6 bases and J 4 bases; nucleotides not matched to a gene: 15. Germline lookup yields CDR1 SGHAT and CDR2 FQNNGV. The CDR3 is made up of 16 amino acids. This TCR derives from a female donor in good health and CMV-seronegative. Material for sequencing was PBMCs. The V and J genes are TRBV11-2 and TRBJ2-7, with 7 bases that match TRBD1. The CDR3 DNA reads as TGTGCCAGCAGTTATCCCCCGGGACAGAGAATTTACGAGCAGTACTTC. This translates into CASSYPPGQRIYEQYF.